This T cell receptor beta chain emerged from a study of T cells after yellow fever vaccination. Study overall: With SMART-Seq v4 Ultra Low Input, the fractions containing low cell numbers were prepared. Whole-study results and caveats: Booster sampling recovered most clones from primary vaccination (96% CD4, around 88% CD8).

Trimming took off 7 bases at V and 2 bases at J, with 18 bases between the two ends. CDR3 length equals 15 residues. Germline V gene sequence: CDR1 SNHLY, CDR2 FYNNEI. This clonotype was recorded many times. Its antigen remains unidentified. Generation of TCR cDNA used 5'RACE template switching (which added a universal primer site and UMIs). TCRdb passed the 5' RACE reads through MiXCR, listing each CDR3 protein once. The data show hundreds of thousands of distinct CDR3 sequences, approximately 4% seen once. This clonotype was sampled from a man between 18 and 35 years old who received the YFV17D yellow fever vaccine. Material: PBMCs, obtained 5 days after the yellow fever booster vaccination. This chain joins TRBV2 and TRBJ2-7, with D tentatively TRBD1 (6 bases). The CDR3 loop is CASTSLDSLPYEQYF. As DNA, the CDR3 is TGTGCCAGCACCTCATTGGACAGTCTCCCCTACGAGCAGTACTTC.